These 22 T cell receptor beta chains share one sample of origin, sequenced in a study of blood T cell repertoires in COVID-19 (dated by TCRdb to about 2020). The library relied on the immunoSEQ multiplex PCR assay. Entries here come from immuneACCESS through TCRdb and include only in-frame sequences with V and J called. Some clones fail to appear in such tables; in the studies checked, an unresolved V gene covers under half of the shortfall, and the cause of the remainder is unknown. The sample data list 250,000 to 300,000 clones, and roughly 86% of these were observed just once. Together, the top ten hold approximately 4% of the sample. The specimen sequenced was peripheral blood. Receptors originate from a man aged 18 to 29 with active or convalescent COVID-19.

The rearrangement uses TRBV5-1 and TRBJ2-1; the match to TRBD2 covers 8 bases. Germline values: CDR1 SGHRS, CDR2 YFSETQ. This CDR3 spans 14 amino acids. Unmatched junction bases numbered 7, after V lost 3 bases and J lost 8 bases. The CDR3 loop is CASSSGGPGYEQFF. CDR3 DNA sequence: TGCGCCAGCAGCTCGGGGGGGCCGGGTTATGAGCAGTTCTTC.

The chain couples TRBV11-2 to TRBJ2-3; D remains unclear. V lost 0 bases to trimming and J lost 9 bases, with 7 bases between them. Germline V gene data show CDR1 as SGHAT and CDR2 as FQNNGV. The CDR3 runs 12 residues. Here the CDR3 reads CASSLDESTQYF. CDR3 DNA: TGTGCCAGCAGCTTAGACGAAAGCACGCAGTATTTT.

In DNA, the CDR3 is TGTGCCAGCAGCTTGGTCTCCCTAGGGGAGCTGTTTTTT. Translation: CASSLVSLGELFF. The genes are TRBV5-4 and TRBJ2-2; D is uncertain. Germline V gene data show CDR1 as SGHNT and CDR2 as YYREEE (reference sequence). V was clipped by 0 bases and J by 8 bases, with 8 bases between them. This CDR3 comprises 13 residues.

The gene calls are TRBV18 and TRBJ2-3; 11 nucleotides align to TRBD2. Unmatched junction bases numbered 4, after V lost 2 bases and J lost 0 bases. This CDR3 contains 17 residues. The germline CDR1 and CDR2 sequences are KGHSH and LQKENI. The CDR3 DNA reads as TGTGCCAGCTCACCAAGGACTAGCGGGTCTAGCACAGATACGCAGTATTTT. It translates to CASSPRTSGSSTDTQYF.

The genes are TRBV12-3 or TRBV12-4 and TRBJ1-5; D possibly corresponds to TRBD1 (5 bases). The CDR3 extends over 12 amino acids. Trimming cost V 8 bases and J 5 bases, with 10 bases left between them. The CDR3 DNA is TGTGCCAGCGGTCAGGGCGATCAGCCCCAGCATTTT. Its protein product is CASGQGDQPQHF.

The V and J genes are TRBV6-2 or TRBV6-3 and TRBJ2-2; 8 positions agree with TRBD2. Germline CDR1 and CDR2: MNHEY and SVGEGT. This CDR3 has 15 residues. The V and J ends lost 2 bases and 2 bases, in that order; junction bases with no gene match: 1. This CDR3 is CASSYRGGNTGELFF. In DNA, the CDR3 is TGTGCCAGCAGTTACCGGGGGGGCAACACCGGGGAGCTGTTTTTT.

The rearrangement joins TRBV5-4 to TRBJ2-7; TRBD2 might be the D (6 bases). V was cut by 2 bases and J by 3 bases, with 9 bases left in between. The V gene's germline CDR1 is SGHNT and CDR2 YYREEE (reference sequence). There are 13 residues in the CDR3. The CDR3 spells CASSFRGVYEQYF. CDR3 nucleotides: TGTGCCAGCAGCTTCCGCGGGGTCTACGAGCAGTACTTC. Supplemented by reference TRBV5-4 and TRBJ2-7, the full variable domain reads ETGVTQSPTHLIKTRGQQVTLRCSSQSGHNTVSWYQQALGQGPQFIFQYYREEENGRGNFPPRFSGLQFPNYSSELNVNALELDDSALYLCASSFRGVYEQYFGPGTRLTVT.

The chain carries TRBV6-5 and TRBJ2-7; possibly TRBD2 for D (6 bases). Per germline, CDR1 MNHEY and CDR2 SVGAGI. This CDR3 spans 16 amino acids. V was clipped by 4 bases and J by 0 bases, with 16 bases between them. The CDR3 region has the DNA TGTGCCAGCAGTTCGGGGGTGTGGTCGAACTCCTACGAGCAGTACTTC. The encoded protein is CASSSGVWSNSYEQYF.

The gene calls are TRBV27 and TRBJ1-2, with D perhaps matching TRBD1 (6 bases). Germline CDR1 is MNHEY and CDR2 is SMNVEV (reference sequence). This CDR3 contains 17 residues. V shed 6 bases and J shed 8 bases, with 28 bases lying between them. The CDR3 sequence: CASSPADGRGKVRGYTF. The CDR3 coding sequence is TGTGCCAGCAGCCCGGCTGACGGGAGGGGGAAGGTTCGGGGCTACACCTTC.

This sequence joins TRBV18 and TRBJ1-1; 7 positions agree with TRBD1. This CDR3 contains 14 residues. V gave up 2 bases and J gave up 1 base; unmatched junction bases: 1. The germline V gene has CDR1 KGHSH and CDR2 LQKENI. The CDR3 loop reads CASSPDRANTEAFF. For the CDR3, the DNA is TGTGCCAGCTCACCAGACAGGGCGAACACTGAAGCTTTCTTT. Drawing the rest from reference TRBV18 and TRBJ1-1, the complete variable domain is NAGVMQNPRHLVRRRGQEARLRCSPMKGHSHVYWYRQLPEEGLKFMVYLQKENIIDESGMPKERFSAEFPKEGPSILRIQQVVRGDSAAYFCASSPDRANTEAFFGQGTRLTVV.

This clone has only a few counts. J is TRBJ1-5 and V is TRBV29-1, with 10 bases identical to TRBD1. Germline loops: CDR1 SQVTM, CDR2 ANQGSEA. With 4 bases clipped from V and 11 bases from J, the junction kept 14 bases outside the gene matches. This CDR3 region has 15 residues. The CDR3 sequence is CSVATGGQGVSAQHF. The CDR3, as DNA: TGCAGCGTTGCCACCGGTGGACAGGGGGTCTCGGCCCAGCATTTT.

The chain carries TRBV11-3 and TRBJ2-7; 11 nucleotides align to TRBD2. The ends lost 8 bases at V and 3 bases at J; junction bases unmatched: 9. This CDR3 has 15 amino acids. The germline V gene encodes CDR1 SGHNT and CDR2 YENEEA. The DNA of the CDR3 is TGTGCCAGCGCCGGGGGACTAGCGGTCCACTACGAGCAGTACTTC. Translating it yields CASAGGLAVHYEQYF. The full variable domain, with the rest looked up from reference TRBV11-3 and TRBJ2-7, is EAGVVQSPRYKIIEKKQPVAFWCNPISGHNTLYWYLQNLGQGPELLIRYENEEAVDDSQLPKDRFSAERLKGVDSTLKIQPAELGDSAVYLCASAGGLAVHYEQYFGPGTRLTVT.

CDR3 amino acids: CASSYIDLLIRLASTDTQYF. CDR3 sequence (DNA): TGTGCCAGCAGTTATATAGACCTTTTGATTCGACTAGCGAGCACAGATACGCAGTATTTT. This rearrangement joins TRBV6-7 to TRBJ2-3, with 8 bases fitting TRBD2. TRBV6-7 is sorted into the ORF group, with uncertain function. J gave up 0 bases and V 3 bases, and 17 bases lay outside the gene matches. The CDR3 consists of 20 residues.

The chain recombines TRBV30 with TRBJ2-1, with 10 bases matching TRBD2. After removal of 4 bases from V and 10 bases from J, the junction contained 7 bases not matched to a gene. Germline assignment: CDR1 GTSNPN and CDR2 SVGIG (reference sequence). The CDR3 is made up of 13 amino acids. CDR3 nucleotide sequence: TGTGCCTGGATGCTAGCGGGAGTCGAGGAGCAGTTCTTC. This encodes CAWMLAGVEEQFF. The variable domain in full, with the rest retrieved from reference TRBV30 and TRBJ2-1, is SQTIHQWPATLVQPVGSPLSLECTVEGTSNPNLYWYRQAAGRGLQLLFYSVGIGQISSEVPQNLSASRPQDRQFILSSKKLLLSDSGFYLCAWMLAGVEEQFFGPGTRLTVL.

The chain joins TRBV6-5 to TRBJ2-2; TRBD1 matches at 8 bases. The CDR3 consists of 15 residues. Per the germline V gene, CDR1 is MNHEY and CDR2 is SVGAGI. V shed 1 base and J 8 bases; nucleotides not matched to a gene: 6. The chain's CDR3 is CASSYLSQGAGELFF. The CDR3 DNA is TGTGCCAGCAGTTACTTGAGTCAGGGGGCAGGGGAGCTGTTTTTT.

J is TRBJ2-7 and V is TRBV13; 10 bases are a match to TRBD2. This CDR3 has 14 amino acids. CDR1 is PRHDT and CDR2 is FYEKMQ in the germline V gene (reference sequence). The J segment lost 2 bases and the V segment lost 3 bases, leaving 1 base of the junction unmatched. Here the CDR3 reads CASSFTSGTYEQYF. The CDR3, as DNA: TGTGCCAGCAGCTTTACTAGCGGGACCTACGAGCAGTACTTC.

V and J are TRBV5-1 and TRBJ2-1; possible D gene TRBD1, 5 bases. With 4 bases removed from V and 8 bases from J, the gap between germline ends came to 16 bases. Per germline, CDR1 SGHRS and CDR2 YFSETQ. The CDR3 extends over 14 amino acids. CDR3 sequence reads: CASSIRGGVDEQFF. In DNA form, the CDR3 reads TGCGCCAGCAGCATAAGGGGTGGCGTCGATGAGCAGTTCTTC.

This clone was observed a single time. CDR3 DNA sequence: TGTGCCAGCAGCATTAGGGGACAGGGGGCAGAGGAGCAGTTCTTC. It translates to CASSIRGQGAEEQFF. V is TRBV13 and J is TRBJ2-1, with 12 positions matching TRBD1. CDR3 size: 15 residues. From germline, CDR1 is PRHDT and CDR2 FYEKMQ (reference sequence). The J segment lost 10 bases and the V segment lost 5 bases, leaving 9 bases of the junction unmatched.

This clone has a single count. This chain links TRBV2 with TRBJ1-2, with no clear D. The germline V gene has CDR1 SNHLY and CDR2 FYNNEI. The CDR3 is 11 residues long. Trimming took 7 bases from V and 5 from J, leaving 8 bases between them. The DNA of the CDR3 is TGTGCCAGCACATTCGGTTATGGCTACACCTTC. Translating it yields CASTFGYGYTF. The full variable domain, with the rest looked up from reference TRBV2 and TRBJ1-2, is EPEVTQTPSHQVTQMGQEVILRCVPISNHLYFYWYRQILGQKVEFLVSFYNNEISEKSEIFDDQFSVERPDGSNFTLKIRSTKLEDSAMYFCASTFGYGYTFGSGTRLTVV.

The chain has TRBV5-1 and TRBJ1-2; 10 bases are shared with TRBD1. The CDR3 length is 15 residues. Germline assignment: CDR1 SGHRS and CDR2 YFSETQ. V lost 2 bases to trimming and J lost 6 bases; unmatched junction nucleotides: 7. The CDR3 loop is CASSLTGTGEDGYTF. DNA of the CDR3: TGCGCCAGCAGCTTAACCGGGACAGGGGAGGATGGCTACACCTTC. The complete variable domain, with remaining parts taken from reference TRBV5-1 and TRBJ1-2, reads KAGVTQTPRYLIKTRGQQVTLSCSPISGHRSVSWYQQTPGQGLQFLFEYFSETQRNKGNFPGRFSGRQFSNSRSEMNVSTLELGDSALYLCASSLTGTGEDGYTFGSGTRLTVV.

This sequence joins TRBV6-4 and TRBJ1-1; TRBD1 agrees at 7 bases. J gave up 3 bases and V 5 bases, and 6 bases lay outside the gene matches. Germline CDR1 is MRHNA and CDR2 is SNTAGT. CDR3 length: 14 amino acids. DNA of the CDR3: TGTGCCAGCAGTTTCGACAGGGAGCACACTGAAGCTTTCTTT. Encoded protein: CASSFDREHTEAFF.

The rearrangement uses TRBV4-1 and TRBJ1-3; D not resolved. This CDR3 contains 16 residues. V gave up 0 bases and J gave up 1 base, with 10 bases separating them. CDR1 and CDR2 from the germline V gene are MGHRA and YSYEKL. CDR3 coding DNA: TGCGCCAGCAGCCAAGAGGGTGCGGGTTCTGGAAACACCATATATTTT. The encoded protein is CASSQEGAGSGNTIYF.